This TCR beta chain originates from a study of T cell changes during pregnancy in multiple sclerosis. Sequencing used immunoSEQ multiplex PCR; TCRdb keeps in-frame clones, though not all of them. The table includes tens of thousands of clones, around 92% detected once. V lost 4 bases and J 1 base, leaving 7 bases between the germline ends. The CDR3 spans 13 residues. From germline, CDR1 is LNHDA and CDR2 SQIVND (reference sequence). Material: peripheral blood, obtained in the third trimester of pregnancy. The rearrangement joins TRBV19 to TRBJ2-5; D might be TRBD1 (5 bases). The origin of this receptor is a female donor in good health, enrolled as a control in a pregnancy study. For the CDR3, the DNA is TGTGCCAGTAGTAGACAGATCCAAGAGACCCAGTACTTC. Its protein is CASSRQIQETQYF.